The 32 T cell receptor beta chains reported below all come from one sample, sequenced in a study of T cells in tumors after PD-1 blockade (dated by TCRdb to about 2019). The library was produced with the immunoSEQ multiplex PCR assay. Here the immuneACCESS table is served through TCRdb, limited to in-frame sequences with V and J called. Missing clones are a known gap in these copies; in checked studies unresolved V genes cover under half, and the rest lacks a known reason. In this sample the table shows some 18,000 clones, more than 65% of which occur a single time. Roughly 25% of the sample is in the top ten clones. The material sequenced was PBMCs, taken after anti-PD-1 therapy. The source is a human donor with advanced basal cell or squamous cell carcinoma (not recorded which).

The chain joins TRBV4-1 to TRBJ1-3; 7 positions agree with TRBD1. This CDR3 is built from 16 residues. V shed 3 bases and J 6 bases; nucleotides not matched to a gene: 11. Germline CDR1 and CDR2: MGHRA and YSYEKL. The CDR3 DNA follows: TGCGCCAGCAGCCACCCCCGGGAGGACAGGACAAACACCATATATTTT. This translates into CASSHPREDRTNTIYF.

V usage is TRBV24-1 and J usage is TRBJ2-6, with D perhaps TRBD2 (5 bases). V was shortened by 2 bases and J by 0 bases, with 13 bases between the two germline ends. The CDR3 totals 18 residues. The germline gives CDR1 KGHDR, CDR2 SFDVKD. The CDR3 DNA follows: TGTGCCACCAGTGATTCTCTGGAGGAAAGCTCTGGGGCCAACGTCCTGACTTTC. It specifies CATSDSLEESSGANVLTF.

This clone came up once. The gene calls are TRBV29-1 and TRBJ2-7, with 7 bases fitting TRBD1. Trimming at V came to 6 bases and at J to 4 bases, leaving 3 bases not matched to a gene. The CDR3 loop spans 11 amino acids. Germline CDR1 is SQVTM and CDR2 is ANQGSEA. Here the CDR3 reads CSVMTGYEQYF. The CDR3 nucleotides read TGCAGCGTGATGACAGGGTACGAGCAGTACTTC.

The rearrangement uses TRBV7-8 and TRBJ2-3; D remains unclear. Between the trimmed V and J ends, which lost 0 bases and 7 bases, there was a span of 2 bases. The CDR3 loop spans 11 amino acids. Germline V gene sequence: CDR1 SGHVS, CDR2 FQNEAQ. This CDR3 is CASSLAYTQYF. The CDR3 DNA is TGTGCCAGCAGCTTAGCCTATACGCAGTATTTT.

V gene TRBV28 combines with J gene TRBJ1-2, with 11 bases that match TRBD1. The ends lost 6 bases at V and 8 bases at J; junction bases unmatched: 17. The CDR3 sequence is 17 residues long. Germline assignment: CDR1 MDHEN and CDR2 SYDVKM. The CDR3 loop reads CASRLNRDRGTPFGYTF. CDR3 DNA sequence: TGTGCCAGCAGGCTAAACCGGGACAGGGGGACTCCATTCGGCTACACCTTC.

The V gene is TRBV6-5, the J gene TRBJ1-1, with 7 bases lining up with TRBD1. The CDR3 has 14 amino acids. Losses at the gene ends were 2 bases for V and 5 bases for J; bases not matched to a gene: 5. The germline V gene encodes CDR1 MNHEY and CDR2 SVGAGI. CDR3 nucleotide sequence: TGTGCCAGCAGTTACACAGGGGTGAGGACTGAAGCTTTCTTT. It is translated as CASSYTGVRTEAFF.

This chain joins TRBV6-5 and TRBJ1-1; D gene uncertain. This CDR3 is built from 15 residues. Trimming left V 2 bases short and J 1 base short, with 11 bases between. The germline V gene has CDR1 MNHEY and CDR2 SVGAGI. CDR3 residues: CASSYGGSGNTEAFF. The CDR3 region has the DNA TGTGCCAGCAGTTACGGCGGGAGCGGGAACACTGAAGCTTTCTTT.

Here the CDR3 DNA reads TGTGCCAGCAGTGACTTGGGTAGCGGGAGCGATGAGCAGTTCTTC. This encodes CASSDLGSGSDEQFF. The chain is built from TRBV6-4 and TRBJ2-1, with 9 bases that match TRBD2. From germline, CDR1 is MRHNA and CDR2 SNTAGT. The length of the CDR3 is 15 residues. With 1 base clipped from V and 8 bases from J, the junction kept 6 bases outside the gene matches.

The chain carries TRBV27 and TRBJ2-1, with 8 bases matching TRBD1. The germline V gene has CDR1 MNHEY and CDR2 SMNVEV (reference sequence). The CDR3 runs 16 residues. The ends lost 4 bases at V and 0 bases at J; junction bases unmatched: 5. The CDR3 here is CASSWTGTPSYNEQFF. The CDR3 region has the DNA TGTGCCAGCAGTTGGACAGGGACCCCCTCCTACAATGAGCAGTTCTTC.

This chain uses TRBV3-1 (or the pseudogene TRBV3-2) with TRBJ1-4; D ambiguous. Germline CDR1 is LGHDT and CDR2 is YNNKEL (reference sequence). This CDR3 comprises 13 residues. Trimming removed 4 bases at V and 7 bases at J, with 10 bases between. CDR3 in amino acids: CASSRAVGEKLFF. In nucleotides, the CDR3 is TGTGCCAGCAGCCGAGCGGTGGGTGAAAAACTGTTTTTT.

The chain links TRBV2 to TRBJ2-4, with a weak D call TRBD2 (6 bases). CDR1 and CDR2 from the germline V gene are SNHLY and FYNNEI. The ends were cut back, 8 bases at V and 0 bases at J, with 20 bases in the middle. There are 17 residues in the CDR3. CDR3 loop: CASAYTVVGGAKNIQYF. The CDR3 region has the DNA TGTGCCAGCGCTTATACTGTGGTCGGGGGAGCCAAAAACATTCAGTACTTC.

The chain carries TRBV7-8 and TRBJ2-1, with TRBD1 matching over 8 bases. The CDR3 length is 16 residues. The trim removed 4 bases at V and 5 bases at J, leaving 10 bases unmatched. Germline CDR1 is SGHVS and CDR2 is FQNEAQ. CDR3 sequence: CASSSTDRGINNEQFF. CDR3 nucleotides: TGTGCCAGCAGCTCCACTGACAGGGGAATCAACAATGAGCAGTTCTTC.

The chain's CDR3 is CASSGTEGTDTQYF. DNA for the CDR3: TGTGCCAGCAGTGGGACCGAGGGAACAGATACGCAGTATTTT. The chain uses TRBV2 and TRBJ2-3; perhaps TRBD2 as D (5 bases). Trimming removed 4 bases at V and 3 bases at J, with 11 bases between. The CDR3 extends over 14 amino acids. Germline V lookup: CDR1 SNHLY, CDR2 FYNNEI. The full variable domain, completed using reference TRBV2 and TRBJ2-3, is EPEVTQTPSHQVTQMGQEVILRCVPISNHLYFYWYRQILGQKVEFLVSFYNNEISEKSEIFDDQFSVERPDGSNFTLKIRSTKLEDSAMYFCASSGTEGTDTQYFGPGTRLTVL.

The gene calls are TRBV15 and TRBJ1-1; no reliable D call. This CDR3 comprises 13 residues. Between the trimmed V and J ends, which lost 4 bases and 4 bases, there was a span of 10 bases. Germline values: CDR1 LNHNV, CDR2 YYDKDF (reference sequence). The DNA for the CDR3 is TGTGCCACCAGCATCCCCCTAAGCACTGAAGCTTTCTTT. It translates to CATSIPLSTEAFF.

The chain employs TRBV27 and TRBJ2-5; TRBD2 is a possible D gene (6 bases). This CDR3 comprises 14 residues. Germline V gene sequence: CDR1 MNHEY, CDR2 SMNVEV (reference sequence). Trimming left V 10 bases short and J 3 bases short, with 18 bases between. The CDR3 region is CATGGGLSKETQYF. The CDR3 DNA is TGTGCCACCGGTGGCGGACTAAGTAAAGAGACCCAGTACTTC.

This clone was detected only once. V gene TRBV10-3 combines with J gene TRBJ2-3; no clear D. CDR1 is ENHRY, CDR2 SYGVKD, per germline. Deletions cut 10 bases from V and 0 bases from J, with 26 bases between. The CDR3 length is 18 residues. CDR3: CATLTPATLESSTDTQYF. In DNA, the CDR3 is TGTGCCACCTTGACTCCCGCGACATTAGAATCGAGCACAGATACGCAGTATTTT.

V is TRBV28 and J is TRBJ2-7; D remains unclear. The germline V gene encodes CDR1 MDHEN and CDR2 SYDVKM. The CDR3 is 17 amino acids. V lost 6 bases, J lost 0 bases, and 21 bases lay in between. CDR3 protein: CASSQNPLLVYSYEQYF. DNA for the CDR3: TGTGCCAGCAGCCAAAACCCCCTCCTAGTCTACTCCTACGAGCAGTACTTC.

This chain connects TRBV28 to TRBJ2-3, with D perhaps TRBD1 or TRBD2 (6 bases each). CDR3 size: 16 residues. V was clipped by 5 bases and J by 4 bases, with 19 bases between them. The germline V gene has CDR1 MDHEN and CDR2 SYDVKM. For the CDR3, the DNA is TGTGCCAGCAGTGCCGCCGAAGGGGGGATTTCAGATACGCAGTATTTT. Its translation is CASSAAEGGISDTQYF.

The rearrangement links TRBV5-4 to TRBJ1-1, with D tentatively TRBD1 (5 bases). The ends were cut back, 4 bases at V and 0 bases at J, with 13 bases in the middle. CDR3 length equals 15 residues. Germline-derived CDR1 and CDR2 are SGHNT and YYREEE (reference sequence). CDR3 DNA sequence: TGTGCCAGCAGCCGACCCAGGGAAATGAACACTGAAGCTTTCTTT. This codes for CASSRPREMNTEAFF.

The chain couples TRBV6-1 to TRBJ2-3; TRBD2 agrees at 8 bases. Germline-derived CDR1 and CDR2 are MNHNS and SASEGT. V was clipped by 4 bases and J by 1 base; unmatched bases: 7. The CDR3 sequence is 16 residues long. DNA of the CDR3: TGTGCCAGCAGTGCGCCCGCCGGGGGGGGCACAGATACGCAGTATTTT. Amino acids: CASSAPAGGGTDTQYF.

The CDR3 DNA reads TGTGCCAGTAGTTCCCCTCCCGGGACAGGGAGACTCAATTCACCCCTCCACTTT. It is translated as CASSSPPGTGRLNSPLHF. The genes are TRBV19 and TRBJ1-6; 9 bases line up with TRBD1. Germline values: CDR1 LNHDA, CDR2 SQIVND (reference sequence). This CDR3 spans 18 amino acids. V was clipped by 5 bases and J by 7 bases; unmatched bases: 15.

The V gene is TRBV13, the J gene TRBJ1-4; TRBD1 matches 8 bases. The CDR3 is made up of 17 amino acids. CDR1 and CDR2 from the germline V gene are PRHDT and FYEKMQ (reference sequence). After removal of 2 bases from V and 6 bases from J, the junction contained 11 bases not matched to a gene. As DNA, the CDR3 is TGTGCCAGCAGCTTATCGATAGGACAGGGAGAAGATGAAAAACTGTTTTTT. It is translated as CASSLSIGQGEDEKLFF.

The table lists this clone with a count of one. The junction differs from germline at one of its ends, possibly a read error. The same CDR3 also results from other DNA sequences found in this sample. V is TRBV10-3 and J is TRBJ1-2, with D possibly TRBD1 on 5 matching bases. This CDR3 has 15 residues. Looked up from germline, CDR1 is ENHRY and CDR2 is SYGVKD. CDR3 in amino acids: CAISDGGTYNYGYTF. The CDR3, as DNA: TGTGCCATTAGTGATGGAGGGACTTATAACTATGGCTACACCTTC.

The V and J genes are TRBV12-5 and TRBJ2-3; 10 bases align to TRBD2. V shed 4 bases, J shed 1 base, and the junction held 5 bases outside the gene matches. The CDR3 runs to 16 residues. Per the germline V gene, CDR1 is LGHNT and CDR2 is FRNRAP. CDR3 coding DNA: TGTGCTAGTGGTTCCCGAGGGACTAGCGGCACAGATACGCAGTATTTT. Translated, it gives CASGSRGTSGTDTQYF.

V is TRBV11-3 and J is TRBJ2-4; D possibly uses TRBD1 or TRBD2 (5 bases each). This CDR3 contains 13 residues. CDR1 SGHNT and CDR2 YENEEA come from the germline V gene. With 5 bases removed from V and 7 bases from J, the gap between germline ends came to 12 bases. The CDR3 here is CASSPGWGNIQYF. The DNA of the CDR3 is TGTGCCAGCAGCCCGGGGTGGGGGAACATTCAGTACTTC. Full variable domain (missing parts from reference TRBV11-3 and TRBJ2-4): EAGVVQSPRYKIIEKKQPVAFWCNPISGHNTLYWYLQNLGQGPELLIRYENEEAVDDSQLPKDRFSAERLKGVDSTLKIQPAELGDSAVYLCASSPGWGNIQYFGAGTRLSVL.

The gene calls are TRBV19 and TRBJ1-5, with 9 bases that match TRBD1. The CDR3 is 15 amino acids. Germline V gene data show CDR1 as LNHDA and CDR2 as SQIVND (reference sequence). The trim removed 4 bases at V and 7 bases at J, leaving 8 bases unmatched. CDR3 region: CASSTGQGRAQPQHF. The CDR3 bases are TGTGCCAGTAGTACCGGACAGGGGCGAGCCCAGCCCCAGCATTTT.

The J gene is TRBJ2-1, the V gene TRBV6-2 or TRBV6-3, with TRBD1 as a possible D gene (6 bases). This CDR3 spans 12 amino acids. With 6 bases removed from V and 6 bases from J, the gap between germline ends came to 9 bases. Per the germline V gene, CDR1 is MNHEY and CDR2 is SVGEGT. CDR3 amino acids: CASSQQGNEQFF. CDR3 sequence (DNA): TGTGCCAGCAGCCAACAGGGCAATGAGCAGTTCTTC.

The chain is built from TRBV7-8 and TRBJ1-6, with a tentative D call TRBD1 (6 bases). The CDR3 covers 14 residues. V was pared by 5 bases and J by 10 bases, with 15 bases between. Germline CDR1 reads SGHVS; CDR2 reads FQNEAQ. CDR3 DNA: TGTGCCAGCAGCCTAGGACAGCGCCTCTCACCCCTCCACTTT. This codes for CASSLGQRLSPLHF.

This clone was counted a few times. The V and J genes are TRBV11-3 and TRBJ2-3; D call uncertain. This CDR3 has 15 residues. V lost 0 bases, J lost 3 bases, and 10 bases lay in between. CDR1 and CDR2 (germline): SGHNT, YENEEA. The CDR3 is CASSLEGFRTDTQYF. As DNA, the CDR3 is TGTGCCAGCAGCTTAGAGGGATTTAGGACAGATACGCAGTATTTT. The full variable domain, with the rest looked up from reference TRBV11-3 and TRBJ2-3, is EAGVVQSPRYKIIEKKQPVAFWCNPISGHNTLYWYLQNLGQGPELLIRYENEEAVDDSQLPKDRFSAERLKGVDSTLKIQPAELGDSAVYLCASSLEGFRTDTQYFGPGTRLTVL.

The chain recombines TRBV5-6 with TRBJ1-2, with D possibly TRBD1 on 5 matching bases. Trimming left V 6 bases short and J 3 bases short, with 15 bases between. This CDR3 region has 14 residues. Per germline, CDR1 SGHDT and CDR2 YYEEEE. CDR3: CASNQGVRDYGYTF. CDR3 nucleotides: TGTGCCAGCAACCAAGGGGTTCGCGACTATGGCTACACCTTC. The variable domain in full, completed from reference TRBV5-6 and TRBJ1-2, reads DAGVTQSPTHLIKTRGQQVTLRCSPKSGHDTVSWYQQALGQGPQFIFQYYEEEERQRGNFPDRFSGHQFPNYSSELNVNALLLGDSALYLCASNQGVRDYGYTFGSGTRLTVV.

The chain uses TRBV5-4 and TRBJ1-1; unclear D gene. This CDR3 contains 14 residues. Germline loops: CDR1 SGHNT, CDR2 YYREEE (reference sequence). Trimming cost V 1 base and J 5 bases, with 12 bases left between them. CDR3 loop: CASSLRASGTEAFF. CDR3 nucleotides: TGTGCCAGCAGCTTGCGGGCTTCCGGTACTGAAGCTTTCTTT.

This chain uses TRBV6-4 with TRBJ1-1; possible D gene TRBD1, 5 bases. This CDR3 comprises 14 residues. Trimming took 2 bases from V and 1 from J, leaving 8 bases between them. Germline loops: CDR1 MRHNA, CDR2 SNTAGT. CDR3 in DNA: TGTGCCAGCAGTGACGGGGACCCGAACACTGAAGCTTTCTTT. Translating it yields CASSDGDPNTEAFF.